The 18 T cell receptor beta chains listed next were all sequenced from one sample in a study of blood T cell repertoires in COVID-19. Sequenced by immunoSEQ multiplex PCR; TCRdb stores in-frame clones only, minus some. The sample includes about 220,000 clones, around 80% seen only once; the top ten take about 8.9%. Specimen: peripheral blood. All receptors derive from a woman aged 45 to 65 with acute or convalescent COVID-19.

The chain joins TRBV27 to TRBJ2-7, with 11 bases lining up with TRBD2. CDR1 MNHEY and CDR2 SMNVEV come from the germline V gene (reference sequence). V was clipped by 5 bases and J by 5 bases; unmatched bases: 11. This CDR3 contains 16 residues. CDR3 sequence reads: CASSPSRGLAVHEQYF. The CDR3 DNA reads TGTGCCAGCAGTCCCTCCCGGGGACTAGCGGTACACGAGCAGTACTTC.

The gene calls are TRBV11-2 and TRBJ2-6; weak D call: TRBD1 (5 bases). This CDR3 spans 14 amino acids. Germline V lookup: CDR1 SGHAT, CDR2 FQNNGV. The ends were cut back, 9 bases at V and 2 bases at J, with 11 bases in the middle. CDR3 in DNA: TGTGCCAGTGTGACAGTTACTGGGGCCAACGTCCTGACTTTC. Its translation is CASVTVTGANVLTF.

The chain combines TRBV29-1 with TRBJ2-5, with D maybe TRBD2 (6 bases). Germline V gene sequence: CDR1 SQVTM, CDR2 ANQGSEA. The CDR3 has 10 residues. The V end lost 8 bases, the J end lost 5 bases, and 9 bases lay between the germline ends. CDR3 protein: CSLGSETQYF. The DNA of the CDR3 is TGCAGCCTCGGGAGCGAGACCCAGTACTTC.

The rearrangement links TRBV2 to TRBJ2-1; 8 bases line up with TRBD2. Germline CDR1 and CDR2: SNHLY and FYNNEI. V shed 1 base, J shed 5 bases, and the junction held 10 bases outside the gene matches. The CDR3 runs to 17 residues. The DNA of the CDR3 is TGTGCCAGCAGTGAAGAGAGTCTAGCGGGTCTCCACAATGAGCAGTTCTTC. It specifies CASSEESLAGLHNEQFF.

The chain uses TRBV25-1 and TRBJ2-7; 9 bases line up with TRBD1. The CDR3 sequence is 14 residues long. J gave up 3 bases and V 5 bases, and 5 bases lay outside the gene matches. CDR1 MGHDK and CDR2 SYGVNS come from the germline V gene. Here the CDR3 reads CASSRTGDYYEQYF. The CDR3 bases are TGTGCCAGCAGTCGGACAGGGGACTACTACGAGCAGTACTTC.

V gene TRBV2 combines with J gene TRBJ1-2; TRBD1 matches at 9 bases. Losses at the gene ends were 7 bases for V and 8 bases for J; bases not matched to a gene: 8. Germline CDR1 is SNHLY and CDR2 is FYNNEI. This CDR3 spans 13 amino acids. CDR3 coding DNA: TGTGCCAGCAAACCACAGGGGGCGCAAGGCTACACCTTC. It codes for CASKPQGAQGYTF.

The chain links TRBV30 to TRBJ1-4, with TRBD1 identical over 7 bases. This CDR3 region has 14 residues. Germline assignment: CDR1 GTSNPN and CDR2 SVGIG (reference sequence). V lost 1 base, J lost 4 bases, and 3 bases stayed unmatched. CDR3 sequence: CAWSAGTVNEKLFF. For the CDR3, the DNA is TGTGCCTGGAGTGCCGGGACAGTTAATGAAAAACTGTTTTTT.

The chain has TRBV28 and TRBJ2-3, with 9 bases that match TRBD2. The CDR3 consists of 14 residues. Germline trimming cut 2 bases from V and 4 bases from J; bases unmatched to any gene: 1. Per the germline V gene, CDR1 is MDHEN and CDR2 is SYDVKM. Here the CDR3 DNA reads TGTGCCAGCAGTTTAAGACTAGCGGCAGATACGCAGTATTTT. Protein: CASSLRLAADTQYF.

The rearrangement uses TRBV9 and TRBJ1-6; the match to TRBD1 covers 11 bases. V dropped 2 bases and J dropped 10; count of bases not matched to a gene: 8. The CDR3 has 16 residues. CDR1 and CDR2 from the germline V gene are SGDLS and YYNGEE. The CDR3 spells CASSVGTGGLKSPLHF. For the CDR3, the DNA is TGTGCCAGCAGCGTCGGGACAGGGGGTCTCAAATCACCCCTCCACTTT.

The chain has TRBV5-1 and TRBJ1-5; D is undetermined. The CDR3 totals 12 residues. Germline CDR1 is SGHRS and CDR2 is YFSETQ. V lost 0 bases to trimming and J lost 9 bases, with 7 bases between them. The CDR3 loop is CASSLEAGPQHF. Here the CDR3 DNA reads TGCGCCAGCAGCTTGGAGGCAGGGCCCCAGCATTTT.

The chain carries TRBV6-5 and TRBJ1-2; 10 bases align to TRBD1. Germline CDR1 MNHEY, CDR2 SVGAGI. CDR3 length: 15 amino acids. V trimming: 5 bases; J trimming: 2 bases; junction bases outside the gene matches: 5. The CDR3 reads CASSPGTGANYGYTF. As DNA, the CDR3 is TGTGCCAGCAGTCCAGGGACAGGGGCGAACTATGGCTACACCTTC.

The chain's CDR3 is CASSHQTGGTTDTQYF. The CDR3 DNA reads as TGTGCCAGTAGTCACCAAACAGGGGGGACCACAGATACGCAGTATTTT. The chain couples TRBV19 to TRBJ2-3; TRBD1 agrees at 8 bases. The CDR3 has 16 amino acids. Germline CDR1 reads LNHDA; CDR2 reads SQIVND (reference sequence). V dropped 5 bases and J dropped 2; count of bases not matched to a gene: 9. Full variable domain (missing parts from reference TRBV19 and TRBJ2-3): DGGITQSPKYLFRKEGQNVTLSCEQNLNHDAMYWYRQDPGQGLRLIYYSQIVNDFQKGDIAEGYSVSREKKESFPLTVTSAQKNPTAFYLCASSHQTGGTTDTQYFGPGTRLTVL.

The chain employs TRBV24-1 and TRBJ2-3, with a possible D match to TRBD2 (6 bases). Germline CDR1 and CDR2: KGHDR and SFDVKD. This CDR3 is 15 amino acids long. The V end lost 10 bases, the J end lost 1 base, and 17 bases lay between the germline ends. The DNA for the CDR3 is TGTGCCACTCGATCGGGAGCCCTCGGCACAGATACGCAGTATTTT. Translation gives CATRSGALGTDTQYF.

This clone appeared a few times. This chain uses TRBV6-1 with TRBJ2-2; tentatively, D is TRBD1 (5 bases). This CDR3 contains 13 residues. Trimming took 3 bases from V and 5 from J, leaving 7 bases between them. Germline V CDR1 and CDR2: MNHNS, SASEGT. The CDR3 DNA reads TGTGCCAGCAGTGACAGGGTAACCGGGGAGCTGTTTTTT. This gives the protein CASSDRVTGELFF.

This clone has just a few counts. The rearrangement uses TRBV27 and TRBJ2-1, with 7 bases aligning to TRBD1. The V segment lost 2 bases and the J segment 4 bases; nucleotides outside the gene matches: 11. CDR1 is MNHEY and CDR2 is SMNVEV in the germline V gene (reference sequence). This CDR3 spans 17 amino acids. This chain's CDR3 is CASSLERQGGFYNEQFF. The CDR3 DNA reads TGTGCCAGCAGTTTAGAGCGACAGGGCGGGTTTTACAATGAGCAGTTCTTC.

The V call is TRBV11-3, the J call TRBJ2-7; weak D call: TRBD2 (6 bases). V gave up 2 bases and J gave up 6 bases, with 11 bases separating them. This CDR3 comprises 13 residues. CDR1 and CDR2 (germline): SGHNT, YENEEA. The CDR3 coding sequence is TGTGCCAGCAGCTTATATCAGGGAGGCGAGCAGTACTTC. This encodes CASSLYQGGEQYF.

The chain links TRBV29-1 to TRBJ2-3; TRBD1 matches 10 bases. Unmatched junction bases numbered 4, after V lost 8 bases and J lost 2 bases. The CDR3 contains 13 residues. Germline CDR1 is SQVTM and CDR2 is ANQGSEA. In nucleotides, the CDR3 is TGCAGCTCGGGACAGGGGTACACAGATACGCAGTATTTT. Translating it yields CSSGQGYTDTQYF.

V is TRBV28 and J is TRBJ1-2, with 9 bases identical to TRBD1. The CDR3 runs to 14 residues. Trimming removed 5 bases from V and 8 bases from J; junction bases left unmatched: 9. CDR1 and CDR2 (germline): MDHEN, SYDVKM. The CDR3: CASSLDGTGSGYTF. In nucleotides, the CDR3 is TGTGCCAGCAGTCTAGATGGGACAGGGTCCGGCTACACCTTC.